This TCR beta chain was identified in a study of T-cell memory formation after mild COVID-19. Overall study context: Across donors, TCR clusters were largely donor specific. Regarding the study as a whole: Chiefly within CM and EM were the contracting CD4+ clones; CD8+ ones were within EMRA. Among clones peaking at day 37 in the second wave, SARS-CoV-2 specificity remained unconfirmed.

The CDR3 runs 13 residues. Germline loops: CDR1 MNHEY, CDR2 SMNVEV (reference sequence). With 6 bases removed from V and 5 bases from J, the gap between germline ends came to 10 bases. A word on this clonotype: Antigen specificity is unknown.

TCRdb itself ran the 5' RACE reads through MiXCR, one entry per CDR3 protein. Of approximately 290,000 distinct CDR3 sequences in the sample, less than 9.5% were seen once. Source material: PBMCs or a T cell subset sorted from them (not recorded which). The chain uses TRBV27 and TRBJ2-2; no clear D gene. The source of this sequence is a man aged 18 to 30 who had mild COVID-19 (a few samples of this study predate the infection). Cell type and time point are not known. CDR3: CASRLWGTGELFF. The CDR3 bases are TGTGCCAGCAGACTCTGGGGTACCGGGGAGCTGTTTTTT.